The source of this T cell receptor beta chain is a study of T-cell reconstitution after alpha-beta-depleted transplantation in children. This CDR3 spans 12 amino acids. V was shortened by 3 bases and J by 4 bases, with 9 bases between the two germline ends. Germline lookup yields CDR1 SQVTM and CDR2 ANQGSEA. This clonotype was seen many times. Unique molecular identifiers featured in how the TCRbeta library was prepared. TCRdb fed the PCR reads into MiXCR, producing one record per CDR3 protein. Of 350,000 to 400,000 distinct CDR3 sequences detected, roughly 22% appear once; the ten largest clones hold less than 4.5%.

The sample here was PBMCs from the stem cell graft donor, taken from the stem cell graft. The rearrangement joins TRBV29-1 to TRBJ2-5; D not certain. The clonotype was recovered from a human donor who donated a stem cell graft to a child with acute myeloid leukemia. The CDR3 here is CSVDLVGETQYF. The CDR3 DNA reads TGCAGCGTTGATTTGGTGGGAGAGACCCAGTACTTC.